The source of this TCR beta chain is a study of PD-1 blockade in classical Hodgkin lymphoma (TCRdb year 2020). A note on the overall study: A peripheral blood immune signature of response to PD-1 blockade in classical Hodgkin lymphoma was defined using TCR beta sequencing and CyTOF.

The meaning of the sample's time point label: newly diagnosed, previously untreated cHL patient sample. PBMCs from patients with newly diagnosed, previously untreated classical Hodgkin lymphoma were sequenced as a comparison group for the relapsed/refractory trial patients. Peripheral blood was collected in 8 mL Vacutainer Cell Preparation Tubes, from which PBMCs were isolated by centrifugation and then cryopreserved. The full study reports these points: Only a single clinical trial cohort was studied, and what caused the repertoire differences, possibly disease activity or prior therapy, remained undefined. Baseline TCR diversity was reported as lower in newly diagnosed patients than in healthy donors, and lower still in relapsed/refractory patients.

The Qiagen DNeasy kit was used to extract genomic DNA both from unsorted PBMCs and from the negatively selected CD4+ and CD8+ fractions. TCR beta CDR3 regions were amplified by immunoSEQ multiplex PCR using primers annealing to V and J segments. Amplification bias was minimized using a synthetic immune receptor repertoire, and residual bias was removed computationally after sequencing. As for the original processing: Custom Python scripts were used to quantify repertoire diversity as the Shannon entropy index. The unsorted, CD4+ and CD8+ repertoires were each analyzed separately, with the exception of combined analyses, where CD4+ and CD8+ sequences were merged in silico. This immuneACCESS table, as held by TCRdb, lists in-frame sequences with V and J called but not all clones. Of the missing ones, under half trace to an unresolved V gene in checked studies; the others have no known cause. For V, J and clone size, that table is used; D and trimming come from the DNA. The sample has approximately 45,000 clones on record, approximately 91% of them singletons. The ten largest clonotypes hold around 5% of the sample.

This clone turned up a few times. This clone's antigen is unknown. Base qualities were left out, and no much larger clone turns up one base away. The sample consisted of peripheral blood mononuclear cells (PBMCs). This sequence was found in a human donor with classical Hodgkin lymphoma.

Here the CDR3 is given as CASSFLGLAGGPDTQYF. The bases read TGTGCCAGCAGTTTTCTAGGATTAGCGGGAGGTCCAGATACGCAGTATTTT. The sequence links TRBV7-9 to TRBJ2-3, with 10 bases in between that match TRBD2. Unmatched junction bases come to 13, with V trimmed by 6 bases and J by 4 bases. CDR3 length: 17 amino acids, cysteine to phenylalanine. The CDR3 DNA has 51 bases and is translated from base 1. Reading the germline V gene (reference sequence) gives CDR1 SEHNR and CDR2 FQNEAQ.